Below, 20 T cell receptor beta chains from the same sample are listed, as sequenced in a study of T cells in Graves' hyperthyroidism and ophthalmopathy. Template material for amplifying TCR beta CDR3 regions consisted of RNA transcripts. The TCR CDR3 was amplified in a first-round RT-PCR using the HTBI primer set. Each CDR3 protein gets one entry after TCRdb re-called the multiplex PCR reads with MiXCR. Of some 350,000 distinct CDR3 sequences listed, roughly 13% were seen once; the top ten hold 34%. The sample taken for sequencing was blood. These receptors all come from a woman in her thirties or forties with Graves' ophthalmopathy.

A few counts support this clonotype. The V gene is TRBV11-2, the J gene TRBJ2-1; D remains ambiguous. The V gene lost 0 bases and the J gene lost 0 bases, with 12 bases spanning the gap. The CDR3 extends over 17 amino acids. Germline V gene sequence: CDR1 SGHAT, CDR2 FQNNGV. The DNA for the CDR3 is TGTGCCAGCAGCTTAGAATTCGCCTGGGCCTCCTACAATGAGCAGTTCTTC. Encoded protein: CASSLEFAWASYNEQFF.

V gene TRBV6-1 combines with J gene TRBJ1-5; TRBD1 matches 8 bases. Per germline, CDR1 MNHNS and CDR2 SASEGT. V gave up 2 bases and J gave up 1 base; unmatched junction bases: 4. The CDR3 extends over 16 amino acids. CDR3 in amino acids: CASSETRGLSNQPQHF. CDR3 DNA: TGTGCCAGCAGTGAAACCAGGGGGCTGAGCAATCAGCCCCAGCATTTT.

The V gene is TRBV18, the J gene TRBJ2-7; the D gene could be TRBD1 or TRBD2 (5 bases each). Germline assignment: CDR1 KGHSH and CDR2 LQKENI. V was pared by 3 bases and J by 1 base, with 13 bases between. The CDR3 runs to 15 residues. The CDR3 nucleotides read TGTGCCAGCTCACCGTCAAGGGACCCATCCTACGAGCAGTACTTC. Its protein is CASSPSRDPSYEQYF. Full variable domain (outside the CDR3, taken from reference TRBV18 and TRBJ2-7): NAGVMQNPRHLVRRRGQEARLRCSPMKGHSHVYWYRQLPEEGLKFMVYLQKENIIDESGMPKERFSAEFPKEGPSILRIQQVVRGDSAAYFCASSPSRDPSYEQYFGPGTRLTVT.

This clonotype was counted at least ten times. The chain carries TRBV7-9 and TRBJ2-1; D unresolved. There are 19 residues in the CDR3. V shed 2 bases and J shed 4 bases, with 24 bases lying between them. The germline V gene encodes CDR1 SEHNR and CDR2 FQNEAQ (reference sequence). In nucleotides, the CDR3 is TGTGCCAGCAGCTTATGGGTCGGCGCTCGAAGTATGGGGTACAATGAGCAGTTCTTC. It encodes CASSLWVGARSMGYNEQFF.

This clonotype was counted at least ten times. The chain is built from TRBV12-3 or TRBV12-4 and TRBJ2-7, with 11 nucleotides matching TRBD2. Losses at the gene ends were 2 bases for V and 5 bases for J; bases not matched to a gene: 5. The CDR3 is made up of 15 amino acids. The CDR3 DNA is TGTGCCAGCAGTTTATTGACTAGCGGGGAAGACGAGCAGTACTTC. Protein: CASSLLTSGEDEQYF.

This clonotype was recorded at least ten times. The rearrangement uses TRBV28 and TRBJ2-5; weak D call: TRBD1 (6 bases). V shed 6 bases and J shed 1 base, with 15 bases lying between them. CDR3 length: 15 amino acids. CDR1 MDHEN and CDR2 SYDVKM come from the germline V gene. Here the CDR3 DNA reads TGTGCCAGCAGCCCTGGACAGCTCCTCCAAGAGACCCAGTACTTC. This sequence encodes CASSPGQLLQETQYF. The variable domain in full, completed from reference TRBV28 and TRBJ2-5, reads DVKVTQSSRYLVKRTGEKVFLECVQDMDHENMFWYRQDPGLGLRLIYFSYDVKMKEKGDIPEGYSVSREKKERFSLILESASTNQTSMYLCASSPGQLLQETQYFGPGTRLLVL.

This clonotype has ten or more counts. The chain is built from TRBV20-1 and TRBJ2-1; no clear D. Trimming took off 6 bases at V and 8 bases at J, with 14 bases between the two ends. CDR1 DFQATT and CDR2 SNEGSKA come from the germline V gene (reference sequence). The CDR3 is made up of 12 amino acids. The CDR3 nucleotides read TGCAGTGCCCCGCCCCTTGGGGATGAGCAGTTCTTC. Translation gives CSAPPLGDEQFF.

This clonotype was detected ten times or more. The V gene is TRBV24-1, the J gene TRBJ2-1; 7 positions match TRBD1. The length of the CDR3 is 12 residues. V was clipped by 4 bases and J by 12 bases; unmatched bases: 5. The germline gives CDR1 KGHDR, CDR2 SFDVKD. Here the CDR3 reads CATSDTDRWQFF. As DNA, the CDR3 is TGTGCCACCAGTGACACGGACAGGTGGCAGTTCTTC.

This clonotype showed up many times. V usage is TRBV28 and J usage is TRBJ2-7; D is ambiguous. Trimming removed 3 bases from V and 6 bases from J, with 21 bases in between. Germline assignment: CDR1 MDHEN and CDR2 SYDVKM. This CDR3 is built from 16 residues. The CDR3 here is CASSLSKLHDGREQYF. In DNA, the CDR3 is TGTGCCAGCAGTTTGAGTAAACTCCACGACGGCCGCGAGCAGTACTTC.

This clonotype showed up many times. J is TRBJ1-1 and V is TRBV7-6, with D possibly TRBD1 on 5 matching bases. The CDR3 runs to 17 residues. In germline, CDR1 is SGHVS, CDR2 FNYEAQ. V lost 5 bases and J lost 4, with 23 bases in between. The CDR3 coding sequence is TGTGCCAGCAGCCCCAACCTCGACAGACCACTTCGCACTGAAGCTTTCTTT. Protein product: CASSPNLDRPLRTEAFF.

Ten or more counts support this clonotype. V is TRBV5-1 and J is TRBJ1-4; 7 bases agree with TRBD1. The ends lost 3 bases at V and 4 bases at J; junction bases unmatched: 6. Germline V gives CDR1 SGHRS, CDR2 YFSETQ. The CDR3 is made up of 15 amino acids. The CDR3 here is CASSSGTVFNEKLFF. The CDR3 region has the DNA TGCGCCAGCAGCTCAGGGACAGTTTTTAATGAAAAACTGTTTTTT.

The table lists this clonotype with many counts. The CDR3 DNA reads TGTGCCAGCAGTTCAGGGAACTATAATTCACCCCTCCACTTT. This gives the protein CASSSGNYNSPLHF. V usage is TRBV12-3 or TRBV12-4 and J usage is TRBJ1-6; possibly TRBD1 for D (5 bases). V was shortened by 4 bases and J by 3 bases, with 7 bases between the two germline ends. The CDR3 sequence is 14 residues long.

This clonotype occurred many times. The chain carries TRBV5-1 and TRBJ2-7, with TRBD1 identical over 7 bases. This CDR3 has 14 residues. Germline CDR1 is SGHRS and CDR2 is YFSETQ. Losses at the gene ends were 4 bases for V and 5 bases for J; bases not matched to a gene: 9. This chain's CDR3 is CASSMGQPGHEQYF. The DNA of the CDR3 is TGCGCCAGCAGCATGGGACAGCCGGGCCACGAGCAGTACTTC.

This chain links TRBV27 with TRBJ2-1; D gene ambiguous. Germline lookup yields CDR1 MNHEY and CDR2 SMNVEV (reference sequence). The CDR3 extends over 16 amino acids. Deletions cut 0 bases from V and 0 bases from J, with 9 bases between. This CDR3 is CASSLSTASSYNEQFF. Written as DNA, the CDR3 is TGTGCCAGCAGTTTATCTACCGCGAGCTCCTACAATGAGCAGTTCTTC.

The table lists this clonotype with many counts. The chain employs TRBV6-1 and TRBJ1-1; D is unclear. V was shortened by 3 bases and J by 9 bases, with 11 bases between the two germline ends. Germline loops: CDR1 MNHNS, CDR2 SASEGT. This CDR3 spans 12 amino acids. The CDR3 nucleotides are TGTGCCAGCAGTGAGGGGTCCGTTAAAGCTTTCTTT. It encodes CASSEGSVKAFF.

The V gene is TRBV2, the J gene TRBJ1-6; 8 nucleotides agree with TRBD1. Germline CDR1 reads SNHLY; CDR2 reads FYNNEI. V shed 7 bases and J 13 bases; nucleotides not matched to a gene: 12. CDR3 size: 14 residues. The CDR3 DNA follows: TGTGCCAGCACCAGGACAGGGACTGCGGTTCCCCTCCACTTT. Amino acid sequence: CASTRTGTAVPLHF.

Turning to this clonotype: This may stem from a read error, because a much larger clone lies one nucleotide away. The chain recombines TRBV3-1 with TRBJ2-5; 7 bases line up with TRBD2. Germline V gene data show CDR1 as LGHDT and CDR2 as YNNKEL (reference sequence). The CDR3 length is 15 residues. CDR3 bases: TGTGCCGGCAGCCAAGACCTTGCGGGGGAAGAGACCCAGTACTTC. This codes for CAGSQDLAGEETQYF.

As regards this clonotype: This may come from a read error, since a much larger clone is one base off. No conserved phenylalanine or tryptophan is present at the end of the CDR3, so a read error is the likely explanation. The chain joins TRBV5-8 to TRBJ2-1, with TRBD2 identical over 12 bases. The germline V gene has CDR1 SGHTS and CDR2 YDEGEE. V dropped 0 bases and J dropped 2; count of bases not matched to a gene: 0. The CDR3 covers 16 residues. CDR3 region: CASSLGTSGTYNEQFL. DNA of the CDR3: TGTGCCAGCAGCTTGGGGACTAGCGGGACCTACAATGAGCAGTTCCTC.

This clonotype was seen only once. This chain uses TRBV12-3 or TRBV12-4 with TRBJ2-1; 12 bases map to TRBD2. The V gene end was trimmed by 6 bases and the J gene end by 9 bases; junction bases not matched to a gene: 15. This CDR3 contains 17 residues. CDR3 DNA sequence: TGTGCCAGCAGGACCCGTCGGGCTAGCGGGAGGGGGGGTGAGCAGTTCTTC. As protein: CASRTRRASGRGGEQFF.

In this sample, this clonotype turned up many times. The chain couples TRBV5-5 to TRBJ2-7; weak D call: TRBD1 (6 bases). The CDR3 consists of 13 residues. Trimming took off 3 bases at V and 3 bases at J, with 10 bases between the two ends. Looked up from germline, CDR1 is SGHKS and CDR2 is YYEKEE (reference sequence). The CDR3 coding sequence is TGTGCCAGCAGCTCAGGACAGCTCTACGAGCAGTACTTC. Translated: CASSSGQLYEQYF. Full variable domain (missing parts from reference TRBV5-5 and TRBJ2-7): DAGVTQSPTHLIKTRGQQVTLRCSPISGHKSVSWYQQVLGQGPQFIFQYYEKEERGRGNFPDRFSARQFPNYSSELNVNALLLGDSALYLCASSSGQLYEQYFGPGTRLTVT.